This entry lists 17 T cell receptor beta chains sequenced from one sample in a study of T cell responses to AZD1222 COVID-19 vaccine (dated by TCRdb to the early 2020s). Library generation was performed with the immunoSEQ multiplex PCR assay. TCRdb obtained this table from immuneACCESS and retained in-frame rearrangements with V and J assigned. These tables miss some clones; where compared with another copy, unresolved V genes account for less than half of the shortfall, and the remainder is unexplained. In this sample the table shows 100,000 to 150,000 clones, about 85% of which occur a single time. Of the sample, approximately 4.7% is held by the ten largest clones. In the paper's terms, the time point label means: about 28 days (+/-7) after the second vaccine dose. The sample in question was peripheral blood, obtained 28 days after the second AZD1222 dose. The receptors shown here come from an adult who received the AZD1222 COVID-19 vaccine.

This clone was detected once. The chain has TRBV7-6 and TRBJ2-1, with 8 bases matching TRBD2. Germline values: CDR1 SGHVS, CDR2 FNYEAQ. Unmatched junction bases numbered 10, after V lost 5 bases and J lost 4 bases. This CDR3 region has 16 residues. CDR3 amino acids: CASSGSLSGGYNEQFF. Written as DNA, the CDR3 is TGTGCCAGCAGCGGATCCCTAAGCGGGGGATACAATGAGCAGTTCTTC.

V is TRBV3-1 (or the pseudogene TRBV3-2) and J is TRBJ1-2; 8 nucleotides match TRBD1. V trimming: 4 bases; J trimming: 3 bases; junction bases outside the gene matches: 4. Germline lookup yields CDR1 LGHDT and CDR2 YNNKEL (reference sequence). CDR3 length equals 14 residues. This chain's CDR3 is CASSPWGQDYGYTF. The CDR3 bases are TGTGCCAGCAGCCCTTGGGGACAGGACTATGGCTACACCTTC.

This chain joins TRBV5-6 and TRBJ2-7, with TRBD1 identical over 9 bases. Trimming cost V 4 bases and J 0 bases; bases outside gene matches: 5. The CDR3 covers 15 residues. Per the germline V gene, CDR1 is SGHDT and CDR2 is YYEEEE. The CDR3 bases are TGTGCCAGCAGCCTCACAGGGGGCGCCTCCTACGAGCAGTACTTC. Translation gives CASSLTGGASYEQYF.

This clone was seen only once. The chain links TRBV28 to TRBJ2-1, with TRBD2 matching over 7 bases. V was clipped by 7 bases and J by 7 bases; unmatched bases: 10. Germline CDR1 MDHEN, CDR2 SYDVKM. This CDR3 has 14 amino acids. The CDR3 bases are TGTGCCAGCACCCAATCGGGGGGTCGGAATGAGCAGTTCTTC. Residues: CASTQSGGRNEQFF.

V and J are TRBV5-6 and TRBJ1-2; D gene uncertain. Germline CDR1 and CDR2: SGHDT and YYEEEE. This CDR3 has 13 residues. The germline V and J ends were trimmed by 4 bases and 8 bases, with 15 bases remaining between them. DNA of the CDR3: TGTGCCAGCAGCCGAGGGCAGAATTACGGCTACACCTTC. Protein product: CASSRGQNYGYTF.

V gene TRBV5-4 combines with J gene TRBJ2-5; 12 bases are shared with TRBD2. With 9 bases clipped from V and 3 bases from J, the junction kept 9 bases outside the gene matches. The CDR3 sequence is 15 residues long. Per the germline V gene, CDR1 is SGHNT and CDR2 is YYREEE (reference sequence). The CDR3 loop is CATGLAGLEEETQYF. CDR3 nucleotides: TGTGCCACGGGACTAGCGGGCCTCGAGGAAGAGACCCAGTACTTC. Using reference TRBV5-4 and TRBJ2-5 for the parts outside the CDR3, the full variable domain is ETGVTQSPTHLIKTRGQQVTLRCSSQSGHNTVSWYQQALGQGPQFIFQYYREEENGRGNFPPRFSGLQFPNYSSELNVNALELDDSALYLCATGLAGLEEETQYFGPGTRLLVL.

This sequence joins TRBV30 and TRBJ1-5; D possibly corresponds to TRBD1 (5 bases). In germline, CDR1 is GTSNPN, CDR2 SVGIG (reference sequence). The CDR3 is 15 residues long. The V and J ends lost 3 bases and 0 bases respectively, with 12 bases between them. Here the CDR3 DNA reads TGTGCCTGGAGCCCGGGACTAGATAGCAATCAGCCCCAGCATTTT. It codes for CAWSPGLDSNQPQHF. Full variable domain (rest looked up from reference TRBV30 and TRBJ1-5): SQTIHQWPATLVQPVGSPLSLECTVEGTSNPNLYWYRQAAGRGLQLLFYSVGIGQISSEVPQNLSASRPQDRQFILSSKKLLLSDSGFYLCAWSPGLDSNQPQHFGDGTRLSIL.

CDR3 bases: TGTGCCAACGAACTTGGACTGAACACTGAAGCTTTCTTT. As protein: CANELGLNTEAFF. The chain joins TRBV11-3 to TRBJ1-1; no clear D gene. The CDR3 has 13 amino acids. V lost 10 bases and J 0 bases, leaving 12 bases between the germline ends. Germline CDR1 SGHNT, CDR2 YENEEA.

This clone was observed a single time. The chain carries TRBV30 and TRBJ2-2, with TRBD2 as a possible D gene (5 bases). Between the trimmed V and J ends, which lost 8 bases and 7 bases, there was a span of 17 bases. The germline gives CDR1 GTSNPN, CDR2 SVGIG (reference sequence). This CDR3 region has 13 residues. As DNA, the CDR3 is TGTGCCGGTGGACGAGGCGAGGGCGGGGAGCTGTTTTTT. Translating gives CAGGRGEGGELFF.

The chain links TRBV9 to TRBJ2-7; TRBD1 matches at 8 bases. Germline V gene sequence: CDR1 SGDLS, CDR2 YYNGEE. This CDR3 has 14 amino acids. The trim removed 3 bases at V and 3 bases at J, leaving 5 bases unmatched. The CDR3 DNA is TGTGCCAGCAGCGCAGGACAGGGTTTCTACGAGCAGTACTTC. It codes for CASSAGQGFYEQYF.

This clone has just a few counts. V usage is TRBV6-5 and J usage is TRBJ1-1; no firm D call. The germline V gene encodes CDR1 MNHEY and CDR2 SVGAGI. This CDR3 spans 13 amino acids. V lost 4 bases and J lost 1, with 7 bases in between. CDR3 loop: CASSSTRNTEAFF. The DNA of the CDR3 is TGTGCCAGCAGTTCCACAAGGAACACTGAAGCTTTCTTT.

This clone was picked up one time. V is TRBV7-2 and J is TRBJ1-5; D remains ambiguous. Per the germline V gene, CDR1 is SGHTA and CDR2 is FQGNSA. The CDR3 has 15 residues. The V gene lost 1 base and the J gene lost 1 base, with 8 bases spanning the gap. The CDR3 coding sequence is TGTGCCAGCAGCTTAGTACCGGGAAGCAATCAGCCCCAGCATTTT. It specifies CASSLVPGSNQPQHF.

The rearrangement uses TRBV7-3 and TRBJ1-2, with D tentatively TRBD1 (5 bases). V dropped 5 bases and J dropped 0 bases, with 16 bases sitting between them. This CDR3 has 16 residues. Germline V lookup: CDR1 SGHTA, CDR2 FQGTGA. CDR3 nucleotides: TGTGCCAGCAGCGAAGCCCCGACAGCTACTAACTATGGCTACACCTTC. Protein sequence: CASSEAPTATNYGYTF. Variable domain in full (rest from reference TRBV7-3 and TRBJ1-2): GAGVSQTPSNKVTEKGKYVELRCDPISGHTALYWYRQSLGQGPEFLIYFQGTGAADDSGLPNDRFFAVRPEGSVSTLKIQRTERGDSAVYLCASSEAPTATNYGYTFGSGTRLTVV.

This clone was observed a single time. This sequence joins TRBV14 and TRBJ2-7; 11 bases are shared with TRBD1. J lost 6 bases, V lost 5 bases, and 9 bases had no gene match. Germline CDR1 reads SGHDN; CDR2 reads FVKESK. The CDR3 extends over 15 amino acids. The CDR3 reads CASSSRTGGAGEQYF. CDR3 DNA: TGTGCCAGCAGCTCGAGGACAGGGGGCGCAGGCGAGCAGTACTTC.

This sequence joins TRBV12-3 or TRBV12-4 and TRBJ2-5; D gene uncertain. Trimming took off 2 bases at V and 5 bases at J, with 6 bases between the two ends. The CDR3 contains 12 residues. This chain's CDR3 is CASSLRVETQYF. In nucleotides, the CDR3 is TGTGCCAGCAGTTTAAGGGTGGAGACCCAGTACTTC.

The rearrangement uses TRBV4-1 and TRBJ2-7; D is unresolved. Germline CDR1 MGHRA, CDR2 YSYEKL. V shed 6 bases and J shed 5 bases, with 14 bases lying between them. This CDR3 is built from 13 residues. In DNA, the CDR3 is TGCGCCAGCAGTCGCTCCAAGTACGACGAGCAGTACTTC. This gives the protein CASSRSKYDEQYF.

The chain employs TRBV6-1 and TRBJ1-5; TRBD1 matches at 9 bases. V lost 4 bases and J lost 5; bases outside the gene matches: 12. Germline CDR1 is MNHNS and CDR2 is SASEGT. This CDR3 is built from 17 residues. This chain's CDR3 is CASSVLGTGSGDQPQHF. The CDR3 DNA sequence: TGTGCCAGCAGTGTTCTCGGGACAGGGTCGGGTGATCAGCCCCAGCATTTT.